The T cell receptor beta chain under discussion was sequenced for a study of T cell responses to AZD1222 COVID-19 vaccine. Whole-study results and caveats: Possibly, clonal diversity was underestimated; donors were largely white British and included more females. Vaccination with two AZD1222 doses was followed by a rise in Spike-specific TCR breadth and depth. Only a handful of individuals given AZD1222 were seropositive at baseline.

As regards this clone: Its antigen is unidentified.

Produced via immunoSEQ multiplex PCR; TCRdb's table is partial and in-frame only. This repertoire shows over 85,000 clones, roughly 90% found once; its top ten account for approximately 15%. The sequencing here drew on peripheral blood, taken 28 days after the second AZD1222 dose. The receptor comes from an adult who received the AZD1222 COVID-19 vaccine.

CDR3 nucleotides: TGTGCCAGCAGGGAATCAGGGGTTCCTGGCTACACCTTC. Translating it yields CASRESGVPGYTF. This chain links TRBV6-4 with TRBJ1-2; D is perhaps TRBD1 (6 bases). The CDR3 loop spans 13 amino acids. Trimming pared 6 bases from V and 7 bases from J, leaving 15 bases between. Per germline, CDR1 MRHNA and CDR2 SNTAGT.